This T cell receptor beta chain stems from a study of Ad26.COV2.S vaccination and SARS-CoV-2 variants. Only in-frame clones appear in the TCRdb table, and some are missing; sequencing was by immunoSEQ multiplex PCR. The sample consists of 300,000 to 400,000 clones, around 84% of them appearing once. Treatment in this sample: roughly 19 received Ad26.COV2.S at low or high dose, single or two shots; roughly five received placebo; per-sample allocation not given. Collection of samples fell on day 63 after the first vaccine or placebo injection. This material consisted of peripheral blood, taken in a trial of Ad26.COV2.S vaccine versus placebo. The receptor's source is a person aged 18-65 years who received the Ad26.COV2.S COVID-19 vaccine or a placebo.

CDR3 region: CATSRDLRGAAQETQYF. The CDR3 bases are TGTGCCACCAGCAGAGATCTTCGGGGGGCGGCCCAAGAGACCCAGTACTTC. The rearrangement links TRBV15 to TRBJ2-5, with a weak D call TRBD2 (7 bases). From germline, CDR1 is LNHNV and CDR2 YYDKDF (reference sequence). V lost 0 bases to trimming and J lost 1 base, with 15 bases between them. The CDR3 extends over 17 amino acids.